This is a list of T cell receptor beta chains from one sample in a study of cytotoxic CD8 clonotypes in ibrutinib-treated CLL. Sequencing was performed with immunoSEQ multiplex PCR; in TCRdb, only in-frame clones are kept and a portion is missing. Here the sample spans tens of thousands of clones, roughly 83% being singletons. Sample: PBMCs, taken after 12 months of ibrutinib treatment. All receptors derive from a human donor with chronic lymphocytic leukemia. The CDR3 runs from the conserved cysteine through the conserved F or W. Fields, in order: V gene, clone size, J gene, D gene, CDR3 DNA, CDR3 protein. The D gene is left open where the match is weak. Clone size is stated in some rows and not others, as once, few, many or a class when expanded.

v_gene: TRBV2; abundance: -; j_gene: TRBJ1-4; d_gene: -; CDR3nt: TGTGCCAGCAGTGAAGCGCAGGGTTATAATGAAAAACTGTTTTTT; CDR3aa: CASSEAQGYNEKLFF
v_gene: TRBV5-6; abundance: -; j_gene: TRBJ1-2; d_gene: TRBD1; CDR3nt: TGTGCCAGCAGCCTCCGGGACAGGGGTGTTGGCTACACCTTC; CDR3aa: CASSLRDRGVGYTF
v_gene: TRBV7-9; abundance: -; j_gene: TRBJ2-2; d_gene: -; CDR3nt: TGTGCCAGCAGCTTAGGGGGCCCGTGGCAAGGCCGGCCCGGGGAGCTGTTTTTT; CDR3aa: CASSLGGPWQGRPGELFF
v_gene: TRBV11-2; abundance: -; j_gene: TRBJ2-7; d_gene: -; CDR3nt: TGTGCCAGCAGCCCCCACCACGAGCAGTACTTC; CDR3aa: CASSPHHEQYF
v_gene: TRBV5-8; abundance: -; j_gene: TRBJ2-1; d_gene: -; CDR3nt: TGTGCCAGCAGCTACTACAATGAGCAGTTCTTC; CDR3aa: CASSYYNEQFF
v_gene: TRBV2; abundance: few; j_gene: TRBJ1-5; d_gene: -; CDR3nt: TGTGCCAGCAACGGGGTAAGAGATCAGCCCCAGCATTTT; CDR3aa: CASNGVRDQPQHF
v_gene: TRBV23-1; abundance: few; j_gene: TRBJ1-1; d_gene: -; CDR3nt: TGCGCCAGCAGTCAATCGAGCAGGCCCTCTGAAGCTTTCTTT; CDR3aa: CASSQSSRPSEAFF
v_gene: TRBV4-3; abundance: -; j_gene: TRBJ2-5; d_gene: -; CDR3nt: TGCGCCAGCAGCCAAGATCTTGGTCAGAGTGGGGAGACCCAGTACTTC; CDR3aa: CASSQDLGQSGETQYF
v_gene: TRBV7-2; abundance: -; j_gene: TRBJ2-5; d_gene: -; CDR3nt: TGTGCCAGCAGCCCCCCCCGGATTAGCGGCCAAGAGACCCAGTACTTC; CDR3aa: CASSPPRISGQETQYF
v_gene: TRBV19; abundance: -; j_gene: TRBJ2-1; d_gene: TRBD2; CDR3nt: TGTGCCAGTAGTATTCGGGAGGCCGGCTACAATGAGCAGTTCTTC; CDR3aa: CASSIREAGYNEQFF
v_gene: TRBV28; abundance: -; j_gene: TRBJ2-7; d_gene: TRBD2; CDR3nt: TGTGCCAGCCATCGGGCTAGCGGCTCCTACGAGCAGTACTTC; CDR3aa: CASHRASGSYEQYF
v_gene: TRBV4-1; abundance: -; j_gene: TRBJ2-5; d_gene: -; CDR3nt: TGCGCCAGCAGCCAAGATGCGCGGGGAGAGACCCAGTACTTC; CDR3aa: CASSQDARGETQYF
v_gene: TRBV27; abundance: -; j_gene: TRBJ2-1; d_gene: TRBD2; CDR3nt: TGTGCCAGCAGCGCGGGGGGTCCCCACAATGAGCAGTTCTTC; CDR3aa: CASSAGGPHNEQFF
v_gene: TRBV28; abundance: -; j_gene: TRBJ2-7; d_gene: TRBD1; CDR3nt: TGTGCCGCCACGGGGGGGACAGGGGGCTCCAACGAGCAGTACTTC; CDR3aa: CAATGGTGGSNEQYF
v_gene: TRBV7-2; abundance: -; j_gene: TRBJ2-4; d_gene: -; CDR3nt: TGTGCCAGCAGCTTAGCCGGCGATGGGGGAAACATTCAGTACTTC; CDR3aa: CASSLAGDGGNIQYF
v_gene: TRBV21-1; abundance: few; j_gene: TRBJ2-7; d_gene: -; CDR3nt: TGTGCCAGCAGCCCCCGATCCATGGGGGGCCACGAGCAGTACTTC; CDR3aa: CASSPRSMGGHEQYF
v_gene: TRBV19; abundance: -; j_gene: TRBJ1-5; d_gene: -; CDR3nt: TGTGCCAGTAGTATTTTTTGGGGGGCGGGTCAGCCCCAGCATTTT; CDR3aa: CASSIFWGAGQPQHF
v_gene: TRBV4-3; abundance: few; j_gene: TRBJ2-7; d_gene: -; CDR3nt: TGCGCCAGCAGCCAGGCCCAGGGGGGGTACGAGCAGTACTTC; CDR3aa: CASSQAQGGYEQYF
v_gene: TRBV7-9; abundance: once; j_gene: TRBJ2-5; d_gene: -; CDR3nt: TGTGCCAGCAGACACCCGGGGCGAGGGGAGACCCAGTACTTC; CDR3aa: CASRHPGRGETQYF
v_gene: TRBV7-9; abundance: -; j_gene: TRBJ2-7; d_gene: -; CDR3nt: TGTGCCAGCAGCTTAGAAGACGAGCAGTACTTC; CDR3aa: CASSLEDEQYF
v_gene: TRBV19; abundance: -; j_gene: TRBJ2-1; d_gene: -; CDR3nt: TGTGCCAGTAGTATGGGTCGGACCTGGTTCTTC; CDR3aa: CASSMGRTWFF
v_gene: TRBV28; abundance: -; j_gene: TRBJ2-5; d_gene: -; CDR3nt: TGTGCCAGCATGGCTCAGTCCAGGGTGCACTTC; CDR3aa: CASMAQSRVHF
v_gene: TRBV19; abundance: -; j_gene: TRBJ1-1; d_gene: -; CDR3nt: TGTGCCAGTAGTATTTTCGGCGGGAACACTGAAGCTTTCTTT; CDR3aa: CASSIFGGNTEAFF
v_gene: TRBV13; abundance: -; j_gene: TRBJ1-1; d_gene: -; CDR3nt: TGTGCCAGCAGCTTACTGGCCAACACTGAAGCTTTCTTT; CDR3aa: CASSLLANTEAFF
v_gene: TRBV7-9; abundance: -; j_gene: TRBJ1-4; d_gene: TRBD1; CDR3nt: TGTGCCAGCAGCTCTCGGGGACAGGGGGAAAAACTGTTTTTT; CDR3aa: CASSSRGQGEKLFF
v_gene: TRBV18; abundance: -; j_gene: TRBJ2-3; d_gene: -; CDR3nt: TGTGCCAGCTCACCCCGGACAGAGGCAGATACGCAGTATTTT; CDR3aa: CASSPRTEADTQYF